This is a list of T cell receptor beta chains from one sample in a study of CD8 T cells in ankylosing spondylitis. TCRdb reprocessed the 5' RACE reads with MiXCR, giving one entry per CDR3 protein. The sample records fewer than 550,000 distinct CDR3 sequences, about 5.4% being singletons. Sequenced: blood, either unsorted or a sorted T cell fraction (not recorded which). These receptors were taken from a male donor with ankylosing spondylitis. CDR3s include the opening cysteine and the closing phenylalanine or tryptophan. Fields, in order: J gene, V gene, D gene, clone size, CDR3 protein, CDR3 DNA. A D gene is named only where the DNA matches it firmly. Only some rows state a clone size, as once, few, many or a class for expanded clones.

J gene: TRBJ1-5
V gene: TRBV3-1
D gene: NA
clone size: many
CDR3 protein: CASSQGVTELNQPQHF
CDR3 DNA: TGTGCCAGCAGCCAAGGAGTGACGGAACTCAATCAGCCCCAGCATTTT

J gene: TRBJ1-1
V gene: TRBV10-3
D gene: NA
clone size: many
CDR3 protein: CAIKTQKGTNTEAFF
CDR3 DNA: TGTGCCATCAAAACGCAGAAGGGGACGAACACTGAAGCTTTCTTT

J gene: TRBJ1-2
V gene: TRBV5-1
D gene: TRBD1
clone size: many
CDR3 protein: CASSPNRGMGYGYTF
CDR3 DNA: TGCGCCAGCAGCCCAAACAGGGGAATGGGCTATGGCTACACCTTC

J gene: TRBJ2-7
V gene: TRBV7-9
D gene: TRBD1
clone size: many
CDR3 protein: CASTPGQGAYEQYF
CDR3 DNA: TGTGCCAGCACCCCGGGACAGGGGGCCTACGAGCAGTACTTC

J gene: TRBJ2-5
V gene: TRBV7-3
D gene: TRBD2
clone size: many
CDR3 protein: CASSLGLAKGETQYF
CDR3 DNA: TGTGCCAGCAGCTTAGGACTAGCAAAGGGCGAGACCCAGTACTTC

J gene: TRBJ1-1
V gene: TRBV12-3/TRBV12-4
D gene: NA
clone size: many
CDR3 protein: CASSVGVEAFF
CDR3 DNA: TGTGCCAGCAGTGTCGGGGTGGAAGCTTTCTTT

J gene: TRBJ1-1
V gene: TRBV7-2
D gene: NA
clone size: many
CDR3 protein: CASSLSYRDTEAFF
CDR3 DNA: TGTGCCAGCAGCCTATCATACAGGGACACTGAAGCTTTCTTT

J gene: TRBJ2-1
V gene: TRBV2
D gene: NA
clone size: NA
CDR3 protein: CASSASPDISYNEQFF
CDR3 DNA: TGTGCCAGCAGTGCGTCGCCTGATATCTCCTACAATGAGCAGTTCTTC

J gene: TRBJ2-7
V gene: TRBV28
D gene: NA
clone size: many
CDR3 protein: CASSLEGSYEQYF
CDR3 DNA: TGTGCCAGCAGCTTGGAAGGTTCCTACGAGCAGTACTTC

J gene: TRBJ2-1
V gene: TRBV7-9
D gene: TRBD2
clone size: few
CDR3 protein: CASSLGLAGTYNEQFF
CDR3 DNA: TGTGCCAGCAGCTTAGGCCTAGCGGGGACCTACAATGAGCAGTTCTTC

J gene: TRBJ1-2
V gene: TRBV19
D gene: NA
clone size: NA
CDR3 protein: CASSIGGIYGYTF
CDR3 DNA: TGTGCCAGTAGTATTGGAGGGATCTATGGCTACACCTTC

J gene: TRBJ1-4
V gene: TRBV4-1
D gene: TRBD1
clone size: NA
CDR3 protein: CASSQEGQGTNEKLFF
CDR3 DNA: TGCGCCAGCAGCCAAGAAGGACAGGGGACTAATGAAAAACTGTTTTTT

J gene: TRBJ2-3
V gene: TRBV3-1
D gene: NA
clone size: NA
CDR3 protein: CASSQAGHYTQYF
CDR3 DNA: TGTGCCAGCAGCCAAGCCGGGCACTATACGCAGTATTTT

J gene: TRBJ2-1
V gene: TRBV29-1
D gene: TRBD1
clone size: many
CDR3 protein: CSVYGTGNSNEQFF
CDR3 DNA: TGCAGCGTCTACGGGACAGGTAACTCCAATGAGCAGTTCTTC

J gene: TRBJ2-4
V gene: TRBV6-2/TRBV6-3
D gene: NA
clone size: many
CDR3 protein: CASSYWQGNIQYF
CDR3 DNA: TGTGCCAGCAGTTACTGGCAGGGAAACATTCAGTACTTC

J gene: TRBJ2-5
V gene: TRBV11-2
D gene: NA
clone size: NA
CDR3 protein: CASSLGLWGQETQYF
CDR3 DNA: TGTGCCAGCAGCTTAGGGCTATGGGGCCAAGAGACCCAGTACTTC

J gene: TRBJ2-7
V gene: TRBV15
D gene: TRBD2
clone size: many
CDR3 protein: CATSRSPGGLSYEQYF
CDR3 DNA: TGTGCCACCAGCAGAAGCCCGGGGGGTCTCTCCTACGAGCAGTACTTC

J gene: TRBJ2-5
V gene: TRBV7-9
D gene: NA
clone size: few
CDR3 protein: CASSLGGEKTQYF
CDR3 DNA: TGTGCCAGCAGCTTAGGCGGGGAAAAGACCCAGTACTTC

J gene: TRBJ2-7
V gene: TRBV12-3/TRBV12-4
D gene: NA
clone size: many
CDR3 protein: CASKRAGIYEQYF
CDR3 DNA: TGTGCCAGCAAGAGGGCAGGGATCTACGAGCAGTACTTC

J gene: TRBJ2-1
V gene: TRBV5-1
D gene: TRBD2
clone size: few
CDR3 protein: CASSLGASGRAPDQFF
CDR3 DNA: TGCGCCAGCAGCTTGGGGGCTAGCGGGAGGGCCCCTGATCAGTTCTTC

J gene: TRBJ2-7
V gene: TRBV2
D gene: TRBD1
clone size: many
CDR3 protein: CASSEQGVAYEQYF
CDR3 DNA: TGTGCCAGCAGTGAACAGGGGGTAGCCTACGAGCAGTACTTC

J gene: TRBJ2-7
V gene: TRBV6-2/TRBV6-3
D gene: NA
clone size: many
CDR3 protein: CASRSQGIGASYEQYF
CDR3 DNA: TGTGCCAGCAGATCCCAGGGGATAGGGGCCTCCTACGAGCAGTACTTC

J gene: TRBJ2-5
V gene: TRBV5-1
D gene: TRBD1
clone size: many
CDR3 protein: CASSTGQGAQETQYF
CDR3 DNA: TGCGCCAGCAGCACGGGACAGGGGGCCCAAGAGACCCAGTACTTC

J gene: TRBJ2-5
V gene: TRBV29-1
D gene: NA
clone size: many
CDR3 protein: CSVGLPQETQYF
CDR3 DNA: TGCAGCGTTGGTCTACCCCAAGAGACCCAGTACTTC

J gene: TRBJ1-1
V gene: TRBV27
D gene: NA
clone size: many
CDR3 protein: CASSMIGGTEAFF
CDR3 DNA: TGTGCCAGCAGTATGATCGGGGGCACTGAAGCTTTCTTT

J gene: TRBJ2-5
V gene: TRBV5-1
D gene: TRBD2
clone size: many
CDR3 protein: CASSVGLAETQYF
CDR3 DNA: TGCGCCAGCAGCGTGGGACTAGCAGAGACCCAGTACTTC

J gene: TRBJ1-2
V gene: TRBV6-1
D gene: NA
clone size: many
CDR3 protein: CASSAQGYGYTF
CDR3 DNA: TGTGCCAGCAGTGCACAGGGCTATGGCTACACCTTC

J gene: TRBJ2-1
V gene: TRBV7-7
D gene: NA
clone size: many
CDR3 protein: CASSSKQRGSEQFF
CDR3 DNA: TGTGCTAGCAGCAGCAAACAGAGGGGAAGTGAGCAGTTCTTC

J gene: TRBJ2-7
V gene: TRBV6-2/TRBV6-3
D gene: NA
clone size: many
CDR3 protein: CASSPLWGQYF
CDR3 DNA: TGTGCCAGCAGCCCGTTGTGGGGGCAGTACTTC

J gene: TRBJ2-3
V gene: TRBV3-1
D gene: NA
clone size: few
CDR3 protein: CASQGPSSTDTQYF
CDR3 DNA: TGTGCCAGCCAGGGTCCTTCTAGCACAGATACGCAGTATTTT

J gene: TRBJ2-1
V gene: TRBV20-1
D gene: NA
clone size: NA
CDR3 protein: CSAYGPRSYNEQFF
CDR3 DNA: TGCAGTGCCTATGGACCCCGGTCGTACAATGAGCAGTTCTTC

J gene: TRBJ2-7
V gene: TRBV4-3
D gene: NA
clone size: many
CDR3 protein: CASSPWGDYEQYF
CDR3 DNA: TGCGCCAGCAGTCCTTGGGGGGACTACGAGCAGTACTTC

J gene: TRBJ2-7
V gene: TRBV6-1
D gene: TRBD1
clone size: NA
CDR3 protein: CASSRDRWSYEQYF
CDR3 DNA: TGTGCCAGCAGTCGGGACAGGTGGTCCTACGAGCAGTACTTC

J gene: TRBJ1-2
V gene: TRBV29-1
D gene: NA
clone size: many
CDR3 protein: CSVGRTDGYTF
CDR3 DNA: TGCAGCGTTGGACGAACGGATGGCTACACCTTC

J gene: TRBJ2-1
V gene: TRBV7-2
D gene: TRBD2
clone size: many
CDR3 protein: CASSLMAGGLGNEQFF
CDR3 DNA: TGTGCCAGCAGCTTAATGGCGGGGGGGTTAGGAAATGAGCAGTTCTTC

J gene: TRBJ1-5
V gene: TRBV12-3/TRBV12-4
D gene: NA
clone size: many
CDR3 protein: CASSFRSNQPQHF
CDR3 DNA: TGTGCCAGCAGTTTTCGCAGCAATCAGCCCCAGCATTTT

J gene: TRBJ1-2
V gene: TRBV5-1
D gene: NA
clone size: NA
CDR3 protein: CASSLDPGNGYTF
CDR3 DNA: TGCGCCAGCAGCTTGGACCCGGGGAATGGCTACACCTTC

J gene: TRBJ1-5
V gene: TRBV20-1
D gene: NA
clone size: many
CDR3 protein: CSARDLDSQGPQHF
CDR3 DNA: TGCAGTGCTAGAGATCTGGACAGCCAAGGGCCCCAGCATTTT

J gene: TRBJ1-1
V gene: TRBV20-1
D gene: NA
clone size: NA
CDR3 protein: CSALLGNTEAFF
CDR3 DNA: TGCAGTGCTCTACTAGGGAACACTGAAGCTTTCTTT

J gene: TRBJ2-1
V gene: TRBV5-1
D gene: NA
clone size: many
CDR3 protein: CASSSSQGVYNEQFF
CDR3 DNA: TGCGCCAGCAGCTCCTCACAGGGCGTCTACAATGAGCAGTTCTTC

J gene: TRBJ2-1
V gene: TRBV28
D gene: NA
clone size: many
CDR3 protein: CASSLTNRYYNEQFF
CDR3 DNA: TGTGCCAGCAGTTTAACTAACCGCTACTACAATGAGCAGTTCTTC

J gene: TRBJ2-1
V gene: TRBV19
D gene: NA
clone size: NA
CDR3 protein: CASSIVVGGNEQFF
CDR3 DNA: TGTGCCAGTAGTATAGTGGTAGGGGGCAATGAGCAGTTCTTC

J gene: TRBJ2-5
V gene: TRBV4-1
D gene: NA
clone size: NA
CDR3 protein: CASSQGGGPPETQYF
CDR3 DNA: TGCGCCAGCAGCCAAGGAGGCGGTCCTCCGGAGACCCAGTACTTC

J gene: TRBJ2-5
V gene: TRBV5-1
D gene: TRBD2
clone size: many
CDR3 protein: CASSPFGLAGGLYQETQYF
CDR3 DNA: TGCGCCAGCAGCCCATTCGGACTAGCGGGGGGTTTGTACCAAGAGACCCAGTACTTC

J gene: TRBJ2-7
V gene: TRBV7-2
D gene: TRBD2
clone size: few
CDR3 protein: CASSLAGLASEQYF
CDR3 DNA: TGTGCCAGCAGCTTAGCAGGACTAGCTTCCGAGCAGTACTTC

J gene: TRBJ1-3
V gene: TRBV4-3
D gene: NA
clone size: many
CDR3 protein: CASSQDLLRSSGNTIYF
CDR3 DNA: TGCGCCAGCAGCCAAGATCTTTTGAGGAGCTCTGGAAACACCATATATTTT

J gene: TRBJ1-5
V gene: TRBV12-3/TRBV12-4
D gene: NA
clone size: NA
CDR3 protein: CASSFRASSNQPQHF
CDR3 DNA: TGTGCCAGCAGTTTTAGGGCATCTAGCAATCAGCCCCAGCATTTT

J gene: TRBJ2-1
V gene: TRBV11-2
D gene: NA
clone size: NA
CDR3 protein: CASSLPSGLNNEQFF
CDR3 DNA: TGTGCCAGCAGCTTACCATCTGGACTAAACAATGAGCAGTTCTTC

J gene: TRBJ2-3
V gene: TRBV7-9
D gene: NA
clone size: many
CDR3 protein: CASSLSVPLSTDTQYF
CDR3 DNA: TGTGCCAGCAGCTTATCGGTCCCGCTTAGCACAGATACGCAGTATTTT

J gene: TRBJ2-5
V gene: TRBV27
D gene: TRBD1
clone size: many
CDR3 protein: CASSLFGTGPATQYF
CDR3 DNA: TGTGCCAGCAGTTTATTTGGGACAGGGCCTGCGACCCAGTACTTC

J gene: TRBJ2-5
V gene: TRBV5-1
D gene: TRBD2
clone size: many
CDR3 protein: CASSLVAGAETQYF
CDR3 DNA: TGTGCCAGCAGCTTAGTAGCGGGGGCAGAGACCCAGTACTTC

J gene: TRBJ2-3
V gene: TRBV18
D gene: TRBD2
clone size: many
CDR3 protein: CASSQLATSGTDTQYF
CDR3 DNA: TGTGCCAGCTCACAATTGGCAACTAGCGGCACAGATACGCAGTATTTT

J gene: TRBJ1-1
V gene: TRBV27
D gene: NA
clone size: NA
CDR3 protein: CASSFRWGTGAEAFF
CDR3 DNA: TGTGCCAGCAGTTTTCGATGGGGGACGGGGGCTGAAGCTTTCTTT

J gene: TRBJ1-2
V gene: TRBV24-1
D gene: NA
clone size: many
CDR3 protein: CATSDSPPQFHGYTF
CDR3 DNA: TGTGCCACCAGTGATTCCCCCCCACAGTTTCATGGCTACACCTTC

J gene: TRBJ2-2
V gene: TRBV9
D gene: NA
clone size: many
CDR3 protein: CASSRSGTPNTGELFF
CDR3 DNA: TGTGCCAGCAGTCGCTCCGGGACTCCGAACACCGGGGAGCTGTTTTTT